This T cell receptor (beta chain) emerged from a study of cytomegalovirus exposure and HLA in healthy donors. Study-wide results and limits: Owing to their indistinguishability, certain V segments, notably TRBV6-2 and TRBV6-3, were excluded. Among the CMV-associated chains, a few were confirmed in vitro as specific for CMV antigens.

In the PCR, 60 Vbeta and 13 Jbeta primers were used. Sequencing used immunoSEQ multiplex PCR; TCRdb keeps in-frame clones, though not all of them. The table includes approximately 120,000 clones, roughly 80% detected once. Trimming stripped 6 bases from V and 2 bases from J, with 32 bases between. CDR1 is SGHVS and CDR2 is FQNEAQ in the germline V gene. The CDR3 loop spans 21 amino acids. Comment on this clone: The antigen is unknown.

Sequences were obtained from PBMCs. This receptor was identified in a man younger than 30 in good health and CMV-seropositive. The chain recombines TRBV7-8 with TRBJ2-1; possible D gene TRBD2, 7 bases. The CDR3 DNA reads TGTGCCAGCAGTCTTAGTGGGGGGTTAGGGGGGGAAAAGAATACCTACAATGAGCAGTTCTTC. Amino acid sequence: CASSLSGGLGGEKNTYNEQFF.